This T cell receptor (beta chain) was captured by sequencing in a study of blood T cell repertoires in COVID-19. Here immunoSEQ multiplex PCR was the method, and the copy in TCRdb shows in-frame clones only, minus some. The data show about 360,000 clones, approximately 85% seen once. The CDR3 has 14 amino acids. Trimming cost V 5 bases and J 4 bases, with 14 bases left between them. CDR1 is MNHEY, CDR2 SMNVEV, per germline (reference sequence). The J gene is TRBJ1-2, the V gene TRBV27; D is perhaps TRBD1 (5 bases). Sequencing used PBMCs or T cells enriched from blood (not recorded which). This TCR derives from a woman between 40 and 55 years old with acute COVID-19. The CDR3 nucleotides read TGTGCCAGCAGTCCACGGGGGAATTTCTATGGCTACACCTTC. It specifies CASSPRGNFYGYTF.